This entry lists 12 T cell receptor beta chains sequenced from one sample in a study of T-cell memory formation after mild COVID-19. TCRdb reanalysed the 5' RACE reads using MiXCR and keeps one entry per CDR3 protein. This table has almost 35,000 distinct CDR3 sequences, about 7.7% appearing once. The sequenced sample consisted of PBMCs or a T cell subset sorted from them (not recorded which). Receptor source: a man aged 18 to 29 who had mild COVID-19 (a few samples of this study predate the infection). Cell type and time point are not known.

This clonotype has ten or more counts. The rearrangement links TRBV4-3 to TRBJ1-1, with D uncertain. CDR3 length equals 15 residues. V dropped 1 base and J dropped 5 bases, with 14 bases sitting between them. Germline CDR1 and CDR2: LGHNA and YSLEER. The CDR3 nucleotides are TGCGCCAGCAGCCAAGGTCCGGGGAGTAGGACTGAAGCTTTCTTT. Translating it yields CASSQGPGSRTEAFF.

The gene calls are TRBV29-1 and TRBJ2-1; 7 bases align to TRBD1. This CDR3 has 11 residues. Losses at the gene ends were 8 bases for V and 6 bases for J; bases not matched to a gene: 4. CDR1 and CDR2 from the germline V gene are SQVTM and ANQGSEA. CDR3 DNA: TGCAGCTTCGGACAGGTCAATGAGCAGTTCTTC. Protein sequence: CSFGQVNEQFF.

This clonotype was seen many times. The chain has TRBV6-2 or TRBV6-3 and TRBJ2-3; TRBD2 matches at 7 bases. This CDR3 has 15 residues. The junction had 10 bases not matched to a gene; V was cut back by 7 bases and J by 3 bases. Looked up from germline, CDR1 is MNHEY and CDR2 is SVGEGT. CDR3 sequence reads: CASTRQWGGTDTQYF. The CDR3 bases are TGTGCCAGCACCCGGCAATGGGGGGGGACAGATACGCAGTATTTT.

V usage is TRBV4-3 and J usage is TRBJ2-3; D might be TRBD2 (5 bases). V lost 3 bases and J lost 6, with 10 bases in between. The CDR3 is 13 residues long. From germline, CDR1 is LGHNA and CDR2 YSLEER. The CDR3 DNA follows: TGCGCCAGCAGCCAGAGGGCAAGTGATACGCAGTATTTT. Translated: CASSQRASDTQYF.

This clonotype was seen repeatedly, ten times or more. The J gene is TRBJ2-6, the V gene TRBV10-3; 7 bases map to TRBD1. J lost 0 bases, V lost 7 bases, and 9 bases had no gene match. The length of the CDR3 is 17 residues. The V gene's germline CDR1 is ENHRY and CDR2 SYGVKD. The CDR3 region has the DNA TGTGCCATCAAAGAAAGGACAGGAAACTCTGGGGCCAACGTCCTGACTTTC. This sequence encodes CAIKERTGNSGANVLTF.

This clonotype has at least ten counts. The rearrangement uses TRBV12-3 or TRBV12-4 and TRBJ2-7; D is ambiguous. V lost 3 bases, J lost 6 bases, and 6 bases lay in between. The CDR3 has 11 residues. The CDR3 here is CASSFLAEQYF. The CDR3 DNA reads TGTGCCAGCAGTTTTCTGGCCGAGCAGTACTTC.

The sample holds many counts of this clonotype. J is TRBJ1-6 and V is TRBV4-1, with D perhaps matching TRBD1 (5 bases). V gave up 4 bases and J gave up 16 bases, with 14 bases separating them. The CDR3 is made up of 12 amino acids. CDR1 and CDR2 (germline): MGHRA, YSYEKL. CDR3 residues: CASSLDGDQLHF. In nucleotides, the CDR3 is TGCGCCAGCAGCCTCGACGGGGACCAGCTCCACTTT.

Many counts were recorded for this clonotype. The rearrangement links TRBV11-2 to TRBJ2-7, with D uncertain. The V and J ends lost 2 bases and 4 bases respectively, with 6 bases between them. CDR3 size: 12 residues. Germline loops: CDR1 SGHAT, CDR2 FQNNGV. CDR3 loop: CASSLREYEQYF. The CDR3 DNA reads as TGTGCCAGCAGCTTACGCGAGTACGAGCAGTACTTC.

This clonotype came up many times. This chain uses TRBV6-1 with TRBJ1-1; no definite D call. CDR1 MNHNS and CDR2 SASEGT come from the germline V gene. The CDR3 runs 13 residues. Trimming pared 8 bases from V and 0 bases from J, leaving 10 bases between. The CDR3 DNA reads TGTGCCAGCGCCCGGGGAATGAACACTGAAGCTTTCTTT. Translation: CASARGMNTEAFF.

This clonotype showed up just a few times. The chain carries TRBV3-1 and TRBJ1-4; 10 nucleotides agree with TRBD1. Germline CDR1 and CDR2: LGHDT and YNNKEL (reference sequence). The CDR3 covers 13 residues. The V gene end was trimmed by 8 bases and the J gene end by 6 bases; junction bases not matched to a gene: 3. This chain's CDR3 is CASGTGVDEKLFF. In DNA, the CDR3 is TGTGCCAGCGGGACAGGGGTTGATGAAAAACTGTTTTTT.

This clonotype was seen ten or more times. The chain has TRBV7-3 and TRBJ2-2, with D perhaps TRBD1 or TRBD2 (5 bases each). Germline V gene data show CDR1 as SGHTA and CDR2 as FQGTGA. The CDR3 is 15 residues long. V was trimmed by 4 bases and J by 6 bases, leaving 15 bases between them. CDR3 in amino acids: CASSSTVGTAGELFF. The CDR3 DNA reads as TGTGCCAGCAGCTCCACGGTGGGGACGGCCGGGGAGCTGTTTTTT. Full variable domain (missing parts from reference TRBV7-3 and TRBJ2-2): GAGVSQTPSNKVTEKGKYVELRCDPISGHTALYWYRQSLGQGPEFLIYFQGTGAADDSGLPNDRFFAVRPEGSVSTLKIQRTERGDSAVYLCASSSTVGTAGELFFGEGSRLTVL.

This clonotype was observed many times. V gene TRBV5-6 combines with J gene TRBJ1-5; TRBD1 might be the D (6 bases). The CDR3 is 16 residues long. The germline CDR1 and CDR2 sequences are SGHDT and YYEEEE. Trimming cost V 2 bases and J 6 bases, with 18 bases left between them. CDR3 loop: CASSLRARGESQPQHF. CDR3 DNA: TGTGCCAGCAGCTTAAGGGCCAGGGGAGAGAGTCAGCCCCAGCATTTT.